The 32 T cell receptor beta chains below all came from one sample that was sequenced in a study of regulatory T cells in long-lasting Graves disease. As to time point: newly diagnosed GD, antithyroid drugs for less than 3 months. Extracted PBMC RNA gave rise to the TCR library. Library construction for TCR beta used iRepertoire HTBI primers and Arm-PCR of CDR3 regions. TCRdb re-called the multiplex PCR reads with MiXCR, one entry per CDR3 protein. The sample consists of fewer than 550,000 distinct CDR3 sequences, 16% of them appearing once. The data also belong to a second study, concerning T cells in Graves' hyperthyroidism and ophthalmopathy.

The sample in question was peripheral blood mononuclear cells (PBMCs), obtained at new diagnosis, from a patient treated with antithyroid drugs. The receptors stem from a woman aged 18-29 years with Graves disease.

This clonotype appeared many times. The chain joins TRBV5-1 to TRBJ2-7, with D perhaps given as TRBD1 or TRBD2 (5 bases each). With 4 bases removed from V and 1 base from J, the gap between germline ends came to 18 bases. The CDR3 runs to 16 residues. Germline V gene data show CDR1 as SGHRS and CDR2 as YFSETQ. The chain's CDR3 is CASSETGTRASYEQYF. CDR3 nucleotide sequence: TGCGCCAGCAGCGAAACCGGGACCCGAGCATCCTACGAGCAGTACTTC.

This clonotype showed up many times. The rearrangement uses TRBV6-2 or TRBV6-3 and TRBJ2-3, with 8 bases that match TRBD1. The CDR3 is 12 residues long. The germline CDR1 and CDR2 sequences are MNHEY and SVGEGT. The trim removed 4 bases at V and 8 bases at J, leaving 2 bases unmatched. The CDR3 is CASSLQGGTQYF. The CDR3 nucleotides are TGTGCCAGCAGTTTACAGGGGGGTACGCAGTATTTT.

This clonotype was counted between two and nine times. In nucleotides, the CDR3 is TGTGCCAGTAGTGAAGTGGGCGTACCTAACGAGCAGTACTTC. Its protein is CASSEVGVPNEQYF. This sequence joins TRBV19 and TRBJ2-7, with D unresolved. CDR3 size: 14 residues. V shed 5 bases and J shed 5 bases, with 16 bases lying between them. Per germline, CDR1 LNHDA and CDR2 SQIVND (reference sequence).

A few counts support this clonotype. The J gene is TRBJ1-2, the V gene TRBV28; no firm D call. This CDR3 spans 12 amino acids. Germline V CDR1 and CDR2: MDHEN, SYDVKM. Trimming removed 8 bases from V and 3 bases from J, with 10 bases in between. Here the CDR3 DNA reads TGTGCCAGCTGCCCTGATTACTATGGCTACACCTTC. This gives the protein CASCPDYYGYTF.

This clonotype was found a few times. The chain uses TRBV6-2 or TRBV6-3 and TRBJ2-3; the D gene is possibly TRBD1 (6 bases). Trimming took 5 bases from V and 0 from J, leaving 18 bases between them. The CDR3 consists of 17 residues. Germline V gene sequence: CDR1 MNHEY, CDR2 SVGEGT. CDR3: CASSQRRQATSTDTQYF. Written as DNA, the CDR3 is TGTGCCAGCAGTCAAAGGAGACAGGCCACTAGCACAGATACGCAGTATTTT.

This clonotype was seen a handful of times. The rearrangement uses TRBV4-1 and TRBJ1-1, with D tentatively TRBD1 (6 bases). Germline CDR1 reads MGHRA; CDR2 reads YSYEKL. The CDR3 runs 14 residues. V lost 4 bases and J lost 7, with 16 bases in between. In nucleotides, the CDR3 is TGCGCCAGCAGCCCCCAGGGGTTACAGGGTGAAGCTTTCTTT. Protein sequence: CASSPQGLQGEAFF.

This clonotype was found many times. The chain is built from TRBV6-7 and TRBJ2-3, with D perhaps TRBD2 (6 bases). TRBV6-7 is recorded as an ORF, its role being uncertain. The CDR3 has 15 amino acids. V lost 0 bases, J lost 5 bases, and 12 bases lay in between. The CDR3, as DNA: TGTGCCAGCAGTTACTCGAGCGGGCCCGGAGATACGCAGTATTTT. Translated: CASSYSSGPGDTQYF.

This clonotype has ten or more counts. The chain links TRBV2 to TRBJ1-5, with a weak D call TRBD1 (6 bases). Germline V lookup: CDR1 SNHLY, CDR2 FYNNEI. Trimming removed 6 bases from V and 4 bases from J, with 10 bases in between. The CDR3 has 13 residues. In DNA form, the CDR3 reads TGTGCCAGCAGGTACGACAGGAATCAGCCCCAGCATTTT. It codes for CASRYDRNQPQHF.

Comments on this clonotype: This could be a read error, since a much larger clone is one nucleotide away. The chain uses TRBV7-9 and TRBJ2-7; TRBD1 agrees at 9 bases. The CDR3 sequence is 15 residues long. Germline lookup yields CDR1 SEHNR and CDR2 FQNEAQ (reference sequence). This CDR3 reads CASSSDRGVGYERYF. The CDR3 coding sequence is TGTGCCAGCAGCTCGGACAGGGGCGTAGGGTACGAGCGGTACTTC. Supplemented by reference TRBV7-9 and TRBJ2-7, the full variable domain reads DTGVSQNPRHKITKRGQNVTFRCDPISEHNRLYWYRQTLGQGPEFLTYFQNEAQLEKSRLLSDRFSAERPKGSFSTLEIQRTEQGDSAMYLCASSSDRGVGYERYFGPGTRLTVT.

This clonotype was found many times. The chain links TRBV6-1 to TRBJ2-1, with 7 bases fitting TRBD1. Germline assignment: CDR1 MNHNS and CDR2 SASEGT. The V and J ends lost 5 bases and 0 bases, in that order; junction bases with no gene match: 10. The CDR3 runs 17 residues. As DNA, the CDR3 is TGTGCCAGCAGTCGCCATACAGGGGTTGGCTCCTACAATGAGCAGTTCTTC. Translating gives CASSRHTGVGSYNEQFF.

This clonotype was observed many times. The V gene is TRBV12-3 or TRBV12-4, the J gene TRBJ2-1, with D possibly TRBD2 on 5 matching bases. The CDR3 is made up of 15 amino acids. The ends were cut back, 2 bases at V and 4 bases at J, with 12 bases in the middle. The CDR3 reads CASSLRRSGYNEQFF. The CDR3 region has the DNA TGTGCCAGCAGTTTACGAAGAAGCGGATACAATGAGCAGTTCTTC.

A word on this clonotype: This sequence may be a read error, since a much larger clone differs from it by one base. The rearrangement joins TRBV7-2 to TRBJ2-3, with 7 bases fitting TRBD2. The germline gives CDR1 SGHTA, CDR2 FQGNSA. CDR3 length: 14 residues. J gave up 1 base and V 10 bases, and 8 bases lay outside the gene matches. The CDR3 loop reads CATKASGRTDTQYF. The CDR3 DNA reads as TGTGCCACAAAGGCTAGCGGCCGCACAGATACGCAGTATTTT.

This clonotype was seen at least ten times. The chain carries TRBV28 and TRBJ2-1; TRBD1 matches 9 bases. Judging by the DNA end, TRBJ2-5 fits better; the J call may be wrong. The CDR3 is 14 residues long. CDR1 and CDR2 from the germline V gene are MDHEN and SYDVKM. The DNA for the CDR3 is TGTGCCAGCAGCCCGAACAGGGGGCGGAAGACCCAGTACTTC. Protein: CASSPNRGRKTQYF.

The CDR3 loop is CASSQVKLGWEWQFF. CDR3 coding DNA: TGTGCCAGCAGCCAAGTAAAGCTCGGCTGGGAGTGGCAGTTCTTC. This sequence joins TRBV3-1 and TRBJ2-1; TRBD2 might be the D (5 bases). The germline V gene encodes CDR1 LGHDT and CDR2 YNNKEL (reference sequence). V was pared by 1 base and J by 12 bases, with 19 bases between. The CDR3 loop spans 15 amino acids.

V usage is TRBV18 and J usage is TRBJ1-2; no clear D. CDR3 length equals 16 residues. V was cut by 2 bases and J by 0 bases, with 13 bases left in between. From germline, CDR1 is KGHSH and CDR2 LQKENI. CDR3 sequence (DNA): TGTGCCAGCTCACCAATTCCGGGAGAAGCTAACTATGGCTACACCTTC. Encoded protein: CASSPIPGEANYGYTF.

A few counts support this clonotype. The chain is built from TRBV27 and TRBJ2-2; D unresolved. Trimming took 5 bases from V and 5 from J, leaving 12 bases between them. In germline, CDR1 is MNHEY, CDR2 SMNVEV (reference sequence). The CDR3 contains 14 residues. The CDR3 nucleotides read TGTGCCAGCAGTCCAAGAGTTTTTACCGGGGAGCTGTTTTTT. Translation: CASSPRVFTGELFF.

This clonotype occurred many times. This chain links TRBV11-3 with TRBJ2-1; D is undetermined. The CDR3 length is 13 residues. Germline V gene data show CDR1 as SGHNT and CDR2 as YENEEA. V was pared by 4 bases and J by 5 bases, with 9 bases between. CDR3 DNA: TGTGCCAGCAGCTCCCGACGGAACAATGAGCAGTTCTTC. Translation: CASSSRRNNEQFF. The whole variable domain, remainder taken from reference TRBV11-3 and TRBJ2-1, is EAGVVQSPRYKIIEKKQPVAFWCNPISGHNTLYWYLQNLGQGPELLIRYENEEAVDDSQLPKDRFSAERLKGVDSTLKIQPAELGDSAVYLCASSSRRNNEQFFGPGTRLTVL.

This clonotype was seen at least ten times. The chain has TRBV12-3 or TRBV12-4 and TRBJ2-5; D call uncertain. The CDR3 length is 14 residues. V was clipped by 1 base and J by 7 bases, with 13 bases between them. CDR3 sequence: CASSLGGPVVTQYF. Here the CDR3 DNA reads TGTGCCAGCAGTTTAGGCGGACCGGTGGTGACCCAGTACTTC.

In this sample, this clonotype turned up many times. The J gene is TRBJ2-1, the V gene TRBV11-2; D gene ambiguous. Germline CDR1 reads SGHAT; CDR2 reads FQNNGV. There are 12 residues in the CDR3. V was cut by 2 bases and J by 6 bases, with 5 bases left in between. The DNA of the CDR3 is TGTGCCAGCAGCTTACCCCTCAATGAGCAGTTCTTC. The encoded protein is CASSLPLNEQFF. Together with reference TRBV11-2 and TRBJ2-1, the CDR3 gives the full variable domain: EAGVAQSPRYKIIEKRQSVAFWCNPISGHATLYWYQQILGQGPKLLIQFQNNGVVDDSQLPKDRFSAERLKGVDSTLKIQPAKLEDSAVYLCASSLPLNEQFFGPGTRLTVL.

This clonotype was detected a few times. The chain has TRBV19 and TRBJ1-1, with 9 bases that match TRBD1. CDR1 LNHDA and CDR2 SQIVND come from the germline V gene (reference sequence). CDR3 length: 15 amino acids. V lost 3 bases to trimming and J lost 4 bases; unmatched junction nucleotides: 6. DNA for the CDR3: TGTGCCAGTAGTATCGTGACAGGGGGGTTCACTGAAGCTTTCTTT. This translates into CASSIVTGGFTEAFF.

The table lists this clonotype with many counts. The chain joins TRBV28 to TRBJ1-2, with D uncertain. Trimming left V 7 bases short and J 6 bases short, with 12 bases between. The CDR3 contains 12 residues. Germline values: CDR1 MDHEN, CDR2 SYDVKM. The CDR3 spells CASIGEVDGYTF. The DNA for the CDR3 is TGTGCCAGCATTGGGGAGGTCGATGGCTACACCTTC.

The sample holds a few counts of this clonotype. V and J are TRBV10-3 and TRBJ2-2; 9 bases map to TRBD1. The CDR3 runs 14 residues. Germline CDR1 is ENHRY and CDR2 is SYGVKD. V lost 5 bases to trimming and J lost 7 bases; unmatched junction nucleotides: 5. The CDR3, as DNA: TGTGCCATCAGTCGGGACAGGGAGGACGGGGAGCTGTTTTTT. Translating it yields CAISRDREDGELFF.

As to this clonotype: A clone one base away is much larger, so this may be a read error. This chain joins TRBV20-1 and TRBJ2-1; D may correspond to TRBD1 or TRBD2 (5 bases each). The germline gives CDR1 DFQATT, CDR2 SNEGSKA (reference sequence). The CDR3 totals 15 residues. The CDR3 region is CNAINRDLQPHEQFF. In nucleotides, the CDR3 is TGCAATGCCATCAACCGGGACCTCCAACCCCATGAGCAGTTCTTC.

The genes are TRBV5-1 and TRBJ2-1; TRBD1 might be the D (6 bases). The CDR3 is made up of 15 amino acids. V lost 0 bases and J 9 bases, leaving 16 bases between the germline ends. Germline values: CDR1 SGHRS, CDR2 YFSETQ. The CDR3 coding sequence is TGCGCCAGCAGCTTGGGTCAGGGGCTTGGGGGTGAGCAGTTCTTC. Protein product: CASSLGQGLGGEQFF.

CDR3 region: CASSESRGTGMNEQFF. Here the CDR3 DNA reads TGTGCCAGCAGTGAATCCCGAGGGACAGGGATGAATGAGCAGTTCTTC. This chain links TRBV25-1 with TRBJ2-5; 9 nucleotides align to TRBD1. Gene TRBJ2-1 matches the end of the DNA better, so the J call may be wrong. The CDR3 length is 16 residues. The germline gives CDR1 MGHDK, CDR2 SYGVNS.

In this sample, this clonotype turned up many times. The rearrangement links TRBV28 to TRBJ1-2; D perhaps matches TRBD1 (5 bases). The CDR3 loop spans 15 amino acids. Per the germline V gene, CDR1 is MDHEN and CDR2 is SYDVKM. Trimming shortened V by 7 bases and J by 1 base, and 16 bases separated the two germline ends. As DNA, the CDR3 is TGTGCCAGCATACAGGTATCGCCGCGTAACTATGGCTACACCTTC. Encoded protein: CASIQVSPRNYGYTF.

In its sample, this clonotype was seen a few times. The chain recombines TRBV29-1 with TRBJ2-2; 15 bases line up with TRBD2. The CDR3 runs to 14 residues. V dropped 6 bases and J dropped 8; count of bases not matched to a gene: 4. Germline V gene lookup returns CDR1 SQVTM and CDR2 ANQGSEA. As DNA, the CDR3 is TGCAGCGTGACGGGACTAGCGGGAGGAGGGGAGCTGTTTTTT. This gives the protein CSVTGLAGGGELFF.

This clonotype was recorded many times. The V call is TRBV3-1, the J call TRBJ1-1; D may be TRBD1 (6 bases). The CDR3 has 13 residues. Per the germline V gene, CDR1 is LGHDT and CDR2 is YNNKEL (reference sequence). The V gene lost 6 bases and the J gene lost 3 bases, with 11 bases spanning the gap. The CDR3 bases are TGTGCCAGCAGACCACAGGGAGACACTGAAGCTTTCTTT. It is translated as CASRPQGDTEAFF.

As to this clonotype: A much larger clone lies a single base off, so this may be a read error. The CDR3 DNA reads as TGTGCCAGCACGAAGTCGGAAACGGCGGGGCGAGCTTTCTTT. Protein sequence: CASTKSETAGRAFF. The chain recombines TRBV28 with TRBJ1-1; weak D call: TRBD1 (5 bases). This CDR3 has 14 residues. Deletions cut 7 bases from V and 10 bases from J, with 22 bases between. CDR1 is MDHEN, CDR2 SYDVKM, per germline.

The V and J genes are TRBV7-2 and TRBJ2-1; 13 nucleotides align to TRBD2. This CDR3 comprises 18 residues. J gave up 4 bases and V 2 bases, and 8 bases lay outside the gene matches. The germline V gene encodes CDR1 SGHTA and CDR2 FQGNSA. The CDR3 loop reads CASSLKEGTSGAYNEQFF. The DNA of the CDR3 is TGTGCCAGCAGCTTAAAAGAAGGGACTAGCGGGGCTTACAATGAGCAGTTCTTC.

The sample holds a few counts of this clonotype. The chain links TRBV11-2 to TRBJ2-7, with 11 bases that match TRBD2. Germline V lookup: CDR1 SGHAT, CDR2 FQNNGV. V trimming: 4 bases; J trimming: 1 base; junction bases outside the gene matches: 18. This CDR3 is built from 20 residues. The CDR3 loop is CASSSSFGTSGPLGSYEQYF. The CDR3 DNA reads as TGTGCCAGCAGCTCGAGTTTCGGGACTAGCGGTCCTCTAGGATCCTACGAGCAGTACTTC.

This clonotype was observed a few times. The chain is built from TRBV19 and TRBJ2-3; TRBD1 is a possible D gene (5 bases). The V end was cut by 7 bases, the J end by 2 bases, with 13 bases between. Germline CDR1 reads LNHDA; CDR2 reads SQIVND (reference sequence). The CDR3 runs to 14 residues. DNA of the CDR3: TGTGCCAGTATGGGGCACCCGGACACAGATACGCAGTATTTT. It yields the protein CASMGHPDTDTQYF.